This TCR beta chain comes out of a study of cytomegalovirus exposure and HLA in healthy donors. Findings of the study overall: Association of roughly 17,000 TCR beta sequences with HLA alleles was found at 0.05 false discovery rate in a later analysis.

CDR3 length: 14 amino acids. Per the germline V gene, CDR1 is MGHDK and CDR2 is SYGVNS. The V segment lost 3 bases and the J segment 4 bases; nucleotides outside the gene matches: 4. Primers included in the PCR were 60 Vbeta and 13 Jbeta primers. Repertoires were generated with immunoSEQ multiplex PCR, while TCRdb's copy carries only in-frame clones and drops some. The table includes around 99,000 clones, around 77% detected once. As for this clone: The antigen is undetermined.

The rearrangement uses TRBV25-1 and TRBJ1-2; 8 bases are a match to TRBD1. What was sequenced was PBMCs. This sequence originates from a man aged 35-49 years in good health and CMV-seronegative. The CDR3, as DNA: TGTGCCAGCAGTGAGCCTGACAGGGGCTATGGCTACACCTTC. Protein: CASSEPDRGYGYTF.